This entry lists 22 T cell receptor beta chains sequenced from one sample in a study of blood T cell repertoires in COVID-19. The assay was immunoSEQ multiplex PCR, and TCRdb's table has in-frame clones only and misses some. The sample consists of about 55,000 clones, around 90% of them appearing once. The sequenced sample was peripheral blood. The receptors stem from a man aged 80 or over with acute or convalescent COVID-19.

The chain employs TRBV10-3 and TRBJ2-3; 9 nucleotides align to TRBD2. The CDR3 length is 14 residues. Losses at the gene ends were 7 bases for V and 4 bases for J; bases not matched to a gene: 6. Germline V gene data show CDR1 as ENHRY and CDR2 as SYGVKD. CDR3 protein: CAITHGGGADTQYF. CDR3 nucleotides: TGTGCCATCACGCACGGCGGGGGGGCAGATACGCAGTATTTT.

This clone was seen only once. CDR3 in amino acids: CASSLAGVGGYNSPLHF. CDR3 bases: TGTGCCAGCAGCTTAGCGGGGGTAGGGGGATATAATTCACCCCTCCACTTT. The chain recombines TRBV7-2 with TRBJ1-6; possible D gene TRBD1, 6 bases. Per germline, CDR1 SGHTA and CDR2 FQGNSA. Trimming removed 0 bases at V and 4 bases at J, with 13 bases between. There are 17 residues in the CDR3.

The V gene is TRBV3-1 (or the pseudogene TRBV3-2), the J gene TRBJ2-5, with 11 bases that match TRBD2. The CDR3 runs to 16 residues. The trim removed 4 bases at V and 2 bases at J, leaving 6 bases unmatched. The V gene's germline CDR1 is LGHDT and CDR2 YNNKEL (reference sequence). For the CDR3, the DNA is TGTGCCAGCAGCCTTCGACTAGCGGGGAGGCAAGAGACCCAGTACTTC. Protein product: CASSLRLAGRQETQYF.

Notes on this clone: Mismatch with germline at one junction end may stem from a read error. This chain uses TRBV11-2 with TRBJ2-3; 8 nucleotides match TRBD2. Germline V gives CDR1 SGHAT, CDR2 FQNNGV. This CDR3 is built from 14 residues. As DNA, the CDR3 is TGTGCCAGCAGCTGGGGGACTAGGCCAGATATGCAGTATTTT. Protein sequence: CASSWGTRPDMQYF.

CDR3 sequence reads: CASSLGTGTSGGSNEQFF. The CDR3 nucleotides are TGTGCCAGCAGCTTAGGCACGGGGACTAGCGGGGGGTCCAATGAGCAGTTCTTC. The chain joins TRBV13 to TRBJ2-1, with TRBD2 identical over 15 bases. The trim removed 0 bases at V and 6 bases at J, leaving 6 bases unmatched. This CDR3 spans 18 amino acids. The germline gives CDR1 PRHDT, CDR2 FYEKMQ (reference sequence).

This chain uses TRBV5-1 with TRBJ2-1, with TRBD1 matching over 7 bases. There are 16 residues in the CDR3. From germline, CDR1 is SGHRS and CDR2 YFSETQ. The J segment lost 9 bases and the V segment lost 1 base, leaving 13 bases of the junction unmatched. This chain's CDR3 is CASSLLWGQFRSEQFF. The CDR3 nucleotides are TGCGCCAGCAGCTTGTTATGGGGACAGTTCAGGTCTGAGCAGTTCTTC.

This clone was observed once. The rearrangement uses TRBV11-2 and TRBJ2-3; tentatively, D is TRBD2 (6 bases). Germline V gives CDR1 SGHAT, CDR2 FQNNGV. V lost 5 bases and J lost 0, with 18 bases in between. This CDR3 region has 17 residues. In DNA, the CDR3 is TGTGCCAGCAGCCCCGCAACAGCGGGTATCAGCACAGATACGCAGTATTTT. Protein product: CASSPATAGISTDTQYF.

The chain carries TRBV30 and TRBJ2-3; a possible D gene is TRBD1 (6 bases). Trimming took off 8 bases at V and 0 bases at J, with 15 bases between the two ends. CDR3 length: 14 amino acids. Per the germline V gene, CDR1 is GTSNPN and CDR2 is SVGIG (reference sequence). CDR3 in DNA: TGTGCCGGGGAACAGGGCCCTAGCACAGATACGCAGTATTTT. Its protein product is CAGEQGPSTDTQYF.

This chain connects TRBV18 to TRBJ1-1; no reliable D call. The CDR3 loop spans 13 amino acids. CDR1 is KGHSH, CDR2 LQKENI, per germline. V was shortened by 6 bases and J by 3 bases, with 11 bases between the two germline ends. The CDR3 region is CASSLNEDTEAFF. The CDR3 coding sequence is TGTGCCAGCTCCCTCAATGAGGACACTGAAGCTTTCTTT.

The V call is TRBV28, the J call TRBJ2-3; 8 positions agree with TRBD1. Germline CDR1 MDHEN, CDR2 SYDVKM. The V and J ends lost 7 bases and 4 bases, in that order; junction bases with no gene match: 7. This CDR3 has 14 residues. As DNA, the CDR3 is TGTGCCAGCACTTACCAGGGGGCCCCAGATACGCAGTATTTT. Residues: CASTYQGAPDTQYF.

The chain carries TRBV11-2 and TRBJ2-1; 7 positions agree with TRBD1. The CDR3 contains 14 residues. The V gene's germline CDR1 is SGHAT and CDR2 FQNNGV. Trimming at V came to 4 bases and at J to 7 bases, leaving 7 bases not matched to a gene. The CDR3 DNA sequence: TGTGCCAGCAGCTCAGAGACAGGGCGGAATGAGCAGTTCTTC. Translating gives CASSSETGRNEQFF.

V gene TRBV6-6 combines with J gene TRBJ1-2, with D tentatively TRBD1 (5 bases). The CDR3 has 13 amino acids. Germline assignment: CDR1 MNHNY and CDR2 SVGAGI (reference sequence). V lost 0 bases and J 6 bases, leaving 8 bases between the germline ends. The CDR3 DNA follows: TGTGCCAGCAGTTACTCGCAGGGAAATGGCTACACCTTC. This gives the protein CASSYSQGNGYTF.

The chain is built from TRBV11-2 and TRBJ2-4; the match to TRBD1 covers 12 bases. The junction had 10 bases not matched to a gene; V was cut back by 0 bases and J by 13 bases. This CDR3 spans 16 amino acids. The germline gives CDR1 SGHAT, CDR2 FQNNGV. CDR3 region: CASSLDSGTGGLGQYF. CDR3 bases: TGTGCCAGCAGCTTAGACTCCGGGACAGGGGGCCTGGGACAGTACTTC.

V is TRBV2 and J is TRBJ2-7, with D tentatively TRBD2 (5 bases). The germline V gene encodes CDR1 SNHLY and CDR2 FYNNEI. V lost 8 bases and J lost 4, with 12 bases in between. The CDR3 length is 12 residues. This CDR3 is CASGLGGYEQYF. In DNA, the CDR3 is TGTGCCAGCGGGCTGGGCGGGTACGAGCAGTACTTC.

The V and J genes are TRBV7-9 and TRBJ1-6; D is uncertain. The CDR3 is made up of 13 amino acids. Germline values: CDR1 SEHNR, CDR2 FQNEAQ (reference sequence). V lost 5 bases and J 11 bases, leaving 13 bases between the germline ends. Here the CDR3 reads CASSRGLTTPLHF. In nucleotides, the CDR3 is TGTGCCAGCAGCAGAGGACTGACTACACCCCTCCACTTT.

The chain couples TRBV15 to TRBJ1-4; D uncertain. Trimming took 4 bases from V and 3 from J, leaving 12 bases between them. The germline CDR1 and CDR2 sequences are LNHNV and YYDKDF (reference sequence). The CDR3 runs to 15 residues. The CDR3 region has the DNA TGTGCCACCAGCACGGTCGGCGGGGCTAATGAAAAACTGTTTTTT. Amino acids: CATSTVGGANEKLFF.

The chain uses TRBV5-1 and TRBJ1-3, with D tentatively TRBD1 (6 bases). CDR1 and CDR2 from the germline V gene are SGHRS and YFSETQ. CDR3 length: 19 amino acids. The V gene lost 4 bases and the J gene lost 0 bases, with 23 bases spanning the gap. The CDR3 is CASSIWGMTGTSSGNTIYF. The CDR3 DNA is TGCGCCAGCAGCATCTGGGGGATGACAGGAACCTCCTCTGGAAACACCATATATTTT.

The CDR3 region is CASSLGAGGLETQYF. The CDR3 coding sequence is TGTGCCAGCAGTTTGGGGGCGGGGGGGCTTGAGACCCAGTACTTC. The chain joins TRBV27 to TRBJ2-5; 9 bases map to TRBD2. The CDR3 contains 15 residues. CDR1 and CDR2 from the germline V gene are MNHEY and SMNVEV (reference sequence). Trimming at V came to 3 bases and at J to 5 bases, leaving 7 bases not matched to a gene.

This sequence joins TRBV28 and TRBJ1-2; the D gene is possibly TRBD1 (5 bases). V lost 7 bases and J lost 2, with 11 bases in between. This CDR3 spans 13 amino acids. Germline CDR1 is MDHEN and CDR2 is SYDVKM. The DNA of the CDR3 is TGTGCCAGCATTAAGGACACAAACTATGGCTACACCTTC. Protein product: CASIKDTNYGYTF.

This chain joins TRBV5-4 and TRBJ1-1; no reliable D call. The CDR3 has 15 residues. Looked up from germline, CDR1 is SGHNT and CDR2 is YYREEE (reference sequence). V shed 3 bases and J shed 0 bases, with 12 bases lying between them. CDR3 sequence reads: CASSSPETLNTEAFF. The CDR3 nucleotides are TGTGCCAGCAGCTCGCCCGAGACACTGAACACTGAAGCTTTCTTT. Filled out from reference TRBV5-4 and TRBJ1-1, the complete variable domain reads ETGVTQSPTHLIKTRGQQVTLRCSSQSGHNTVSWYQQALGQGPQFIFQYYREEENGRGNFPPRFSGLQFPNYSSELNVNALELDDSALYLCASSSPETLNTEAFFGQGTRLTVV.

This chain uses TRBV15 with TRBJ1-2, with TRBD1 as a possible D gene (6 bases). CDR1 LNHNV and CDR2 YYDKDF come from the germline V gene (reference sequence). The CDR3 covers 15 residues. Trimming removed 0 bases from V and 4 bases from J, with 12 bases in between. CDR3 region: CATSRDRGAGYGYTF. The DNA of the CDR3 is TGTGCCACCAGCAGAGATCGGGGGGCAGGCTATGGCTACACCTTC.

The chain joins TRBV7-9 to TRBJ1-5; no clear D. Germline assignment: CDR1 SEHNR and CDR2 FQNEAQ (reference sequence). This CDR3 region has 13 residues. The V gene lost 5 bases and the J gene lost 4 bases, with 9 bases spanning the gap. The CDR3 coding sequence is TGTGCCAGCAGCCCGGACTGGAATCAGCCCCAGCATTTT. Encoded protein: CASSPDWNQPQHF.